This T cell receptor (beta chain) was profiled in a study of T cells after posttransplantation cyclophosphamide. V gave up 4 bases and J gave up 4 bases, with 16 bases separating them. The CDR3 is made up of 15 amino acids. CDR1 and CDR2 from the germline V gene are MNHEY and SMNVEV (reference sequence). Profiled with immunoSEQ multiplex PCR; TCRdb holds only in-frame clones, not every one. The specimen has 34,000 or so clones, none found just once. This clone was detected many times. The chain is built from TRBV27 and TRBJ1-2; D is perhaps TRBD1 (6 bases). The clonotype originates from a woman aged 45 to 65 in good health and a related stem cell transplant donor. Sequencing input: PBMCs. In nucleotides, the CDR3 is TGTGCCAGCAGTTCGTATGATCGGACAGCCTATGGCTACACCTTC. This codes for CASSSYDRTAYGYTF.